This is a list of T cell receptor beta chains from one sample in a study of blood T cell repertoires in COVID-19. Profiled with immunoSEQ multiplex PCR; TCRdb holds only in-frame clones, not every one. Of around 64,000 clones in the sample, roughly 90% were seen once. The sequenced sample was peripheral blood. Receptors were obtained from a man older than 75 in a cohort sampled during active COVID-19. CDR3s include the opening cysteine and the closing phenylalanine or tryptophan. The D gene is left open where the match is weak. Some rows mark clone size as missing; the rest say once, few, many or name a class of expanded clone.

size | D | J | V | DNA | CDR3
NA | NA | TRBJ2-1 | TRBV5-1 | TGCGCCAGCAGCGTGTACGGGGAGCAGTTCTTC | CASSVYGEQFF
NA | TRBD1 | TRBJ2-3 | TRBV5-6 | TGTGCCAGCAGCTTTGACAGGGGGCGCGCAGATACGCAGTATTTT | CASSFDRGRADTQYF
once | NA | TRBJ2-7 | TRBV23-1 | TGCGCCAGCAGTCGAAAGACACGCAGTATTTACGAGCAGTACTTC | CASSRKTRSIYEQYF
once | TRBD2 | TRBJ2-5 | TRBV11-2 | TGTGCCAGCAGCCTGACACGACTAGCGGCTCAGACGCCGGAAGAGACCCAGTACTTC | CASSLTRLAAQTPEETQYF
NA | TRBD1 | TRBJ2-5 | TRBV6-5 | TGTGCCAGCGGACTAACAGGGGGCCGAGAGACCCAGTACTTC | CASGLTGGRETQYF
NA | TRBD1 | TRBJ1-2 | TRBV4-1 | TGCGCCAGCAGCCAAGATGCGGGACAGGGGGCGGGCGGCTACACCTTC | CASSQDAGQGAGGYTF
NA | TRBD2 | TRBJ2-5 | TRBV12-5 | TGTGCTAGTGGTCCGCAGCGGGAGGACCGAGAGACCCAGTACTTC | CASGPQREDRETQYF
NA | TRBD2 | TRBJ2-3 | TRBV11-2 | TGTGCCAGCAGCTTAGTTAGCGGGGGGCAAGATACGCAGTATTTT | CASSLVSGGQDTQYF
NA | NA | TRBJ1-2 | TRBV9 | TGTGCCAGCAGCGTAGTTAACAGGGATGGCTACACCTTC | CASSVVNRDGYTF
NA | TRBD1 | TRBJ2-7 | TRBV4-2 | TGTGCCAGCAGCCAAGAAAAGGGGGCCGGGTACGAGCAGTACTTC | CASSQEKGAGYEQYF
NA | TRBD1 | TRBJ2-7 | TRBV9 | TGTGCCAGCAGTGACAGGGAGATAACCTACGAGCAGTACTTC | CASSDREITYEQYF
NA | TRBD1 | TRBJ1-2 | TRBV27 | TGTGCCAGCAGTCCGCATGTGGGGACAGTTAAATATGGCTACACCTTC | CASSPHVGTVKYGYTF
NA | TRBD2 | TRBJ2-2 | TRBV11-2 | TGTGCCAGCAGCTTAGATCCCCCGAGCGGGGGGTCTACCGGGGAGCTGTTTTTT | CASSLDPPSGGSTGELFF
NA | NA | TRBJ1-2 | TRBV18 | TGTGCCAGCTCACAGGAAACTACGTGGGGCTACACCTTC | CASSQETTWGYTF
NA | NA | TRBJ1-2 | TRBV4-2 | TGTGCCAGCAGCCAAGAGGTGGGACAAAACTCCTATGGCTACACCTTC | CASSQEVGQNSYGYTF
NA | NA | TRBJ2-3 | TRBV18 | TGTGCCAGCTCACAGAGTGAGGTGATGGGCACAGATACGCAGTATTTT | CASSQSEVMGTDTQYF
NA | NA | TRBJ1-1 | TRBV6-5 | TGTGCCAGCAGTTACCTCCTGTCTCGAGGGAACACTGAAGCTTTCTTT | CASSYLLSRGNTEAFF
NA | NA | TRBJ2-7 | TRBV19 | TGTGCCAGTAGTCCGATCGGGATTCGAATTTCCCCGGGCTCCGAGCAGTACTTC | CASSPIGIRISPGSEQYF
NA | TRBD1 | TRBJ1-1 | TRBV5-1 | TGCGCCAGCTACACAGGGGGCGCGTCCACTGAAGCTTTCTTT | CASYTGGASTEAFF
NA | TRBD1 | TRBJ1-3 | TRBV10-3 | TGTGCCATCAGTGAGGGACAGGGGTATAGCTCTGGAAACACCATATATTTT | CAISEGQGYSSGNTIYF
NA | TRBD1 | TRBJ2-1 | TRBV19 | TGTGCCAGTAGTATACAGGGACAGGGAAGCAATGAGCAGTTCTTC | CASSIQGQGSNEQFF
NA | NA | TRBJ1-3 | TRBV3-1/TRBV3-2 | TGTGCCAGCAGCCGACAGGTTCTCTCTGGAAACACCATATATTTT | CASSRQVLSGNTIYF
NA | NA | TRBJ2-3 | TRBV29-1 | TGCAGCGTTGTGGGGCCCACAAAGGATACGCAGTATTTT | CSVVGPTKDTQYF
medium-sized | NA | TRBJ2-1 | TRBV7-9 | TGTGCCAGCAGCTTAGGGACGGGAGACATTTACAATGAGCAGTTCTTC | CASSLGTGDIYNEQFF
NA | NA | TRBJ2-5 | TRBV12-3/TRBV12-4 | TGTGCCAGCAGTTTAGGACAGTTAGAGACCCAGTACTTC | CASSLGQLETQYF
NA | NA | TRBJ2-3 | TRBV5-6 | TGTGCCAGCAGCCTACAGGGCACAGATACGCAGTATTTT | CASSLQGTDTQYF
once | TRBD1 | TRBJ1-2 | TRBV2 | TGTGCCAGCAGTGGGGGACAGGGAGGGAACTATGGCTACACCTTC | CASSGGQGGNYGYTF
NA | TRBD2 | TRBJ2-1 | TRBV18 | TGTGCCAGCTCACCGGGCGGGGGGATTGGTGAGCAGTTCTTC | CASSPGGGIGEQFF
NA | NA | TRBJ2-1 | TRBV11-1 | TGTGCCAGCAGCTTAAGCGGGACATCTTACAATGAGCAGTTCTTC | CASSLSGTSYNEQFF
NA | NA | TRBJ1-5 | TRBV29-1 | TGCAGCGTTGGGACTCTCAATCAGCCCCAGCATTTT | CSVGTLNQPQHF
NA | NA | TRBJ2-5 | TRBV11-3 | TGTGCCAGCAGCACACGACAAGAGGCGGGGTGGGGAGAGACCCAGTACTTC | CASSTRQEAGWGETQYF
NA | NA | TRBJ2-3 | TRBV7-6 | TGTGCCAGCAGCTACTCATACTTGGGAGGTACGCAGTATTTT | CASSYSYLGGTQYF
once | NA | TRBJ1-1 | TRBV7-9 | TGTGCCAGCAGCTTAGGTTTTGCGGGCCCAGCCACTGAAGCTTTCTTT | CASSLGFAGPATEAFF